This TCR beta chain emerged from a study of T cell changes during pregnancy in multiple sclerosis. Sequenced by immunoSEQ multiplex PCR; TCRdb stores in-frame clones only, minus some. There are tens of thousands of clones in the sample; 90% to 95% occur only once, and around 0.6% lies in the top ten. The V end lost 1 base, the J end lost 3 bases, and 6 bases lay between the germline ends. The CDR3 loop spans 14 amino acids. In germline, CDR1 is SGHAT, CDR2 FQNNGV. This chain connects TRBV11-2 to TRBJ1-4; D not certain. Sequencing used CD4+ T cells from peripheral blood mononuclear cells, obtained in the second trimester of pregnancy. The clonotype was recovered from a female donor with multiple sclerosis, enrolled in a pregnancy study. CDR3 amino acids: CASSLVGPNEKLFF. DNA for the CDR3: TGTGCCAGCAGCTTAGTCGGTCCTAATGAAAAACTGTTTTTT.